The 29 T cell receptor beta chains below come from one sample, sequenced in a study of Ad26.COV2.S vaccination and SARS-CoV-2 variants. Data came from immunoSEQ multiplex PCR; TCRdb stores just in-frame clones and leaves some out. This table holds 290,000 or so clones, over 75% found once. Treatment in this sample: around 19 received Ad26.COV2.S at low or high dose, single or two shots; 5 received placebo; per-sample allocation not given. Repertoires come from day 63 after the first vaccine or placebo injection. The input for sequencing was peripheral blood, taken in a trial of Ad26.COV2.S vaccine versus placebo. The receptors come from a person between 18 and 60 years old who received the Ad26.COV2.S COVID-19 vaccine or a placebo.

The rearrangement uses TRBV5-6 and TRBJ2-5, with a weak D call TRBD1 (5 bases). Trimming pared 0 bases from V and 4 bases from J, leaving 16 bases between. The CDR3 contains 16 residues. CDR1 is SGHDT, CDR2 YYEEEE, per germline. The CDR3 DNA is TGTGCCAGCAGCTTGGCTGGGGCTGTCGGTGGAGAGACCCAGTACTTC. As protein: CASSLAGAVGGETQYF.

This clone was seen a single time. The gene calls are TRBV3-1 (or the pseudogene TRBV3-2) and TRBJ2-5; D gene uncertain. Trimming stripped 1 base from V and 5 bases from J, with 8 bases between. Germline CDR1 and CDR2: LGHDT and YNNKEL (reference sequence). The CDR3 is made up of 13 amino acids. The chain's CDR3 is CASSQGDFETQYF. The CDR3 region has the DNA TGTGCCAGCAGCCAAGGGGATTTTGAGACCCAGTACTTC.

This clone appeared a few times. V usage is TRBV5-4 and J usage is TRBJ2-2, with 8 bases matching TRBD1. Looked up from germline, CDR1 is SGHNT and CDR2 is YYREEE (reference sequence). The CDR3 runs 14 residues. The V gene end was trimmed by 5 bases and the J gene end by 6 bases; junction bases not matched to a gene: 6. The CDR3: CASRIDRGSGELFF. CDR3 nucleotides: TGTGCCAGCAGAATCGACAGGGGCTCCGGGGAGCTGTTTTTT.

V and J are TRBV14 and TRBJ2-5, with TRBD1 matching over 11 bases. V lost 2 bases and J lost 5; bases outside the gene matches: 4. Germline CDR1 and CDR2: SGHDN and FVKESK. The length of the CDR3 is 15 residues. CDR3 sequence: CASSQRTGGWETQYF. The CDR3 DNA is TGTGCCAGCAGCCAAAGGACAGGGGGCTGGGAGACCCAGTACTTC. The variable domain in full, with the rest retrieved from reference TRBV14 and TRBJ2-5, is EAGVTQFPSHSVIEKGQTVTLRCDPISGHDNLYWYRRVMGKEIKFLLHFVKESKQDESGMPNNRFLAERTGGTYSTLKVQPAELEDSGVYFCASSQRTGGWETQYFGPGTRLLVL.

The chain links TRBV14 to TRBJ1-2; D uncertain. Germline CDR1 is SGHDN and CDR2 is FVKESK. The CDR3 has 12 amino acids. The germline V and J ends were trimmed by 1 base and 4 bases, with 4 bases remaining between them. CDR3 loop: CASSQGVYGYTF. In nucleotides, the CDR3 is TGTGCCAGCAGCCAAGGCGTCTATGGCTACACCTTC.

The chain links TRBV19 to TRBJ2-6; D is ambiguous. Per germline, CDR1 LNHDA and CDR2 SQIVND (reference sequence). The CDR3 consists of 15 residues. V lost 2 bases, J lost 4 bases, and 9 bases lay in between. CDR3 in DNA: TGTGCCAGTAGTATATCTTTAACCGGGGCCAACGTCCTGACTTTC. Protein: CASSISLTGANVLTF. Filled out from reference TRBV19 and TRBJ2-6, the complete variable domain reads DGGITQSPKYLFRKEGQNVTLSCEQNLNHDAMYWYRQDPGQGLRLIYYSQIVNDFQKGDIAEGYSVSREKKESFPLTVTSAQKNPTAFYLCASSISLTGANVLTFGAGSRLTVL.

The rearrangement uses TRBV7-6 and TRBJ2-3, with TRBD1 matching 9 bases. In germline, CDR1 is SGHVS, CDR2 FNYEAQ. This CDR3 region has 16 residues. With V trimmed by 3 bases and J by 4 bases, 8 bases remained unmatched. The CDR3 spells CASSLGGQGRADTQYF. Written as DNA, the CDR3 is TGTGCCAGCAGCTTGGGGGGACAGGGTAGAGCAGATACGCAGTATTTT.

The J gene is TRBJ2-1, the V gene TRBV27, with 7 positions matching TRBD2. The J segment lost 10 bases and the V segment lost 5 bases, leaving 5 bases of the junction unmatched. CDR1 MNHEY and CDR2 SMNVEV come from the germline V gene (reference sequence). The CDR3 consists of 12 residues. CDR3 DNA sequence: TGTGCCAGCAGTCGGGGGGACTTCGAGCAGTTCTTC. Translation gives CASSRGDFEQFF.

The chain couples TRBV11-3 to TRBJ2-3; D not certain. CDR3 length: 15 amino acids. V was clipped by 5 bases and J by 0 bases, with 12 bases between them. Germline lookup yields CDR1 SGHNT and CDR2 YENEEA. The CDR3, as DNA: TGTGCCAGCAGCCTAGGGCCCCTTAGCACAGATACGCAGTATTTT. It is translated as CASSLGPLSTDTQYF.

The chain recombines TRBV13 with TRBJ2-7; TRBD1 is a possible D gene (6 bases). This CDR3 has 16 amino acids. The germline CDR1 and CDR2 sequences are PRHDT and FYEKMQ (reference sequence). Trimming left V 4 bases short and J 8 bases short, with 24 bases between. The CDR3 reads CASSSTVDRTPLKQYF. The CDR3 DNA is TGTGCCAGCAGCTCGACTGTAGACAGGACCCCCCTCAAGCAGTACTTC.

The chain uses TRBV9 and TRBJ2-3; 13 bases are a match to TRBD2. This CDR3 spans 16 amino acids. Germline-derived CDR1 and CDR2 are SGDLS and YYNGEE. V trimming: 3 bases; J trimming: 1 base; junction bases outside the gene matches: 2. The CDR3 loop reads CASSAGLAGGTDTQYF. The CDR3 DNA follows: TGTGCCAGCAGCGCCGGACTAGCGGGGGGCACAGATACGCAGTATTTT.

This clone has only one observation. This sequence joins TRBV13 and TRBJ2-7; D might be TRBD2 (7 bases). Trimming removed 0 bases at V and 2 bases at J, with 11 bases between. The CDR3 has 15 residues. CDR1 PRHDT and CDR2 FYEKMQ come from the germline V gene (reference sequence). The CDR3: CASSLGRGAPYEQYF. Here the CDR3 DNA reads TGTGCCAGCAGCTTAGGCCGGGGGGCTCCCTACGAGCAGTACTTC.

The chain employs TRBV12-3 or TRBV12-4 and TRBJ2-3, with D perhaps matching TRBD1 (6 bases). V was pared by 5 bases and J by 2 bases, with 8 bases between. The CDR3 consists of 13 residues. The DNA for the CDR3 is TGTGCCAGCAGTGGACAGCTCACAGATACGCAGTATTTT. It is translated as CASSGQLTDTQYF.

This clone occurred a few times. The chain recombines TRBV4-2 with TRBJ1-5; TRBD1 might be the D (6 bases). Germline CDR1 is LGHNA and CDR2 is YNFKEQ. This CDR3 is 16 amino acids long. V lost 1 base, J lost 2 bases, and 12 bases lay in between. CDR3 nucleotide sequence: TGTGCCAGCAGCCAAGTTGGCAGGGGTGGCAATCAGCCCCAGCATTTT. This codes for CASSQVGRGGNQPQHF.

This chain connects TRBV11-2 to TRBJ2-7, with D possibly being TRBD2 (6 bases). CDR3 length: 14 amino acids. The ends were cut back, 0 bases at V and 6 bases at J, with 12 bases in the middle. Germline V gene data show CDR1 as SGHAT and CDR2 as FQNNGV. The CDR3 DNA follows: TGTGCCAGCAGCTTAGACGGGGGATCTAGCGAGCAGTACTTC. It specifies CASSLDGGSSEQYF.

The V and J genes are TRBV4-3 and TRBJ2-5; TRBD2 matches 11 bases. The germline V gene encodes CDR1 LGHNA and CDR2 YSLEER. V was clipped by 3 bases and J by 7 bases; unmatched bases: 7. The CDR3 is 15 amino acids. CDR3 coding DNA: TGCGCCAGCAGCCAGTCACTAGCGGGGGAAGCGACCCAGTACTTC. It encodes CASSQSLAGEATQYF.

The V call is TRBV28, the J call TRBJ1-4; 8 nucleotides agree with TRBD1. This CDR3 has 13 residues. Germline loops: CDR1 MDHEN, CDR2 SYDVKM. V gave up 5 bases and J gave up 5 bases; unmatched junction bases: 1. As DNA, the CDR3 is TGTGCCAGCAGTCCAGGGGGCAATGAAAAACTGTTTTTT. It specifies CASSPGGNEKLFF. The full variable domain, rest sourced from reference TRBV28 and TRBJ1-4, is DVKVTQSSRYLVKRTGEKVFLECVQDMDHENMFWYRQDPGLGLRLIYFSYDVKMKEKGDIPEGYSVSREKKERFSLILESASTNQTSMYLCASSPGGNEKLFFGSGTQLSVL.

The rearrangement uses TRBV19 and TRBJ2-7; D might be TRBD1 or TRBD2, each matching 5 bases. CDR3 length: 15 residues. V was pared by 2 bases and J by 0 bases, with 11 bases between. Germline assignment: CDR1 LNHDA and CDR2 SQIVND (reference sequence). The CDR3 here is CASSIRDRASYEQYF. The DNA for the CDR3 is TGTGCCAGTAGTATACGGGACCGAGCCTCCTACGAGCAGTACTTC.

This clone was counted between two and nine times. The rearrangement links TRBV5-4 to TRBJ2-2, with 8 bases lining up with TRBD1. Germline CDR1 SGHNT, CDR2 YYREEE (reference sequence). Germline trimming cut 1 base from V and 6 bases from J; bases unmatched to any gene: 8. The CDR3 covers 16 residues. Here the CDR3 reads CASSLPTGVYAGELFF. DNA for the CDR3: TGTGCCAGCAGCTTGCCGACAGGGGTATACGCCGGGGAGCTGTTTTTT.

V is TRBV5-1 and J is TRBJ1-1; D unclear. With 0 bases removed from V and 1 base from J, the gap between germline ends came to 7 bases. CDR3 size: 14 residues. Germline V gives CDR1 SGHRS, CDR2 YFSETQ. The DNA of the CDR3 is TGCGCCAGCAGCTTGGATGTCAGGAACACTGAAGCTTTCTTT. This translates into CASSLDVRNTEAFF. Complete variable domain (other parts from reference TRBV5-1 and TRBJ1-1): KAGVTQTPRYLIKTRGQQVTLSCSPISGHRSVSWYQQTPGQGLQFLFEYFSETQRNKGNFPGRFSGRQFSNSRSEMNVSTLELGDSALYLCASSLDVRNTEAFFGQGTRLTVV.

The rearrangement links TRBV3-1 (or the pseudogene TRBV3-2) to TRBJ1-4; no clear D. V was clipped by 1 base and J by 11 bases, with 8 bases between them. In germline, CDR1 is LGHDT, CDR2 YNNKEL (reference sequence). The CDR3 is 12 amino acids. In nucleotides, the CDR3 is TGTGCCAGCAGCCAAGGACCCAGCAAACTGTTTTTT. Translation: CASSQGPSKLFF.

This clone was seen only once. The chain carries TRBV6-2 or TRBV6-3 and TRBJ2-3; a weak D match, TRBD2 (5 bases). Trimming removed 2 bases at V and 2 bases at J, with 11 bases between. This CDR3 region has 15 residues. Per the germline V gene, CDR1 is MNHEY and CDR2 is SVGEGT. The CDR3: CASSYGRSVTDTQYF. CDR3 in DNA: TGTGCCAGCAGTTACGGGAGATCAGTCACAGATACGCAGTATTTT.

The chain uses TRBV10-3 and TRBJ2-5, with unresolved D. Germline V lookup: CDR1 ENHRY, CDR2 SYGVKD. This CDR3 contains 13 residues. Deletions cut 3 bases from V and 2 bases from J, with 7 bases between. CDR3 residues: CAISEGLQETQYF. CDR3 nucleotide sequence: TGTGCCATCAGTGAAGGGTTACAAGAGACCCAGTACTTC.

This chain uses TRBV5-1 with TRBJ2-2; 11 nucleotides agree with TRBD2. The CDR3 runs to 15 residues. V gave up 7 bases and J gave up 4 bases; unmatched junction bases: 6. The germline gives CDR1 SGHRS, CDR2 YFSETQ. The CDR3 reads CASSEGLAVTGELFF. The CDR3 DNA follows: TGCGCCAGCTCCGAGGGACTAGCGGTCACCGGGGAGCTGTTTTTT. The full variable domain, completed using reference TRBV5-1 and TRBJ2-2, is KAGVTQTPRYLIKTRGQQVTLSCSPISGHRSVSWYQQTPGQGLQFLFEYFSETQRNKGNFPGRFSGRQFSNSRSEMNVSTLELGDSALYLCASSEGLAVTGELFFGEGSRLTVL.

The chain has TRBV7-2 and TRBJ2-1; tentatively, D is TRBD1 (6 bases). Trimming stripped 3 bases from V and 10 bases from J, with 10 bases between. CDR3 length: 12 amino acids. Germline CDR1 reads SGHTA; CDR2 reads FQGNSA. The CDR3 sequence: CASSLGQLEQFF. CDR3 DNA: TGTGCCAGCAGCTTGGGACAACTAGAGCAGTTCTTC.

This sequence joins TRBV19 and TRBJ1-3, with D unclear. Germline V gene lookup returns CDR1 LNHDA and CDR2 SQIVND (reference sequence). The germline V and J ends were trimmed by 7 bases and 0 bases, with 13 bases remaining between them. The CDR3 sequence is 15 residues long. The DNA of the CDR3 is TGTGCCAGTAATACGGGGTCGTACTCTGGAAACACCATATATTTT. It yields the protein CASNTGSYSGNTIYF.

The CDR3 reads CASSEFLAAQGTQYF. Written as DNA, the CDR3 is TGTGCCAGCAGTGAATTTCTAGCGGCTCAGGGTACGCAGTATTTT. The J gene is TRBJ2-3, the V gene TRBV25-1, with TRBD2 identical over 7 bases. V shed 1 base and J 8 bases; nucleotides not matched to a gene: 9. Germline CDR1 is MGHDK and CDR2 is SYGVNS. The CDR3 length is 15 residues.

V and J are TRBV19 and TRBJ2-1; D is ambiguous. Germline CDR1 reads LNHDA; CDR2 reads SQIVND (reference sequence). The CDR3 sequence is 16 residues long. V lost 6 bases to trimming and J lost 8 bases, with 23 bases between them. The CDR3 DNA reads as TGTGCCAGTAGCATGAGATGGCTGACCGGTGTGGATGAGCAGTTCTTC. It is translated as CASSMRWLTGVDEQFF.

There are a few counts of this clone. This chain connects TRBV15 to TRBJ1-1; D gene ambiguous. V shed 5 bases and J shed 9 bases, with 19 bases lying between them. The germline gives CDR1 LNHNV, CDR2 YYDKDF (reference sequence). The CDR3 consists of 14 residues. CDR3 amino acids: CATSGVGGVGKAFF. The CDR3 DNA reads as TGTGCCACCAGCGGAGTCGGTGGGGTGGGCAAAGCTTTCTTT. The full variable domain, rest sourced from reference TRBV15 and TRBJ1-1, is DAMVIQNPRYQVTQFGKPVTLSCSQTLNHNVMYWYQQKSSQAPKLLFHYYDKDFNNEADTPDNFQSRRPNTSFCFLDIRSPGLGDTAMYLCATSGVGGVGKAFFGQGTRLTVV.